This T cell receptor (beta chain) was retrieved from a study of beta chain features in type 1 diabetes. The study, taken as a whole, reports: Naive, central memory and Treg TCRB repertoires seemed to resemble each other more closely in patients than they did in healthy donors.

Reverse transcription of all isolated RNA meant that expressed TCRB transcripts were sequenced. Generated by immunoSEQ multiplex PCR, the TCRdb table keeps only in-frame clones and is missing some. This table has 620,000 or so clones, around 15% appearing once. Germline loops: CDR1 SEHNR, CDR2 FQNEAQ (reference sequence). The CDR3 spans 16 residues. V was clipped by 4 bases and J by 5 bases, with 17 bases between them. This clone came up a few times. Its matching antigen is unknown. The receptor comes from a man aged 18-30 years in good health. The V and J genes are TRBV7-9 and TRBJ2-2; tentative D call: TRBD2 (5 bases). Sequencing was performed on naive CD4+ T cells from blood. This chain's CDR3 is CASSSRRGQITGELFF. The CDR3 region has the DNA TGTGCCAGCAGCTCCCGCCGAGGGCAGATAACCGGGGAGCTGTTTTTT.